The clone carrying this T cell receptor beta chain was recorded a few times. V was pared by 2 bases and J by 2 bases, with 16 bases between. The length of the CDR3 is 16 residues. Germline V CDR1 and CDR2: SGHTS, YDEGEE. MiXCR, applied by TCRdb to the reads, yields one record per CDR3 protein. Among around 330,000 distinct CDR3 sequences listed, roughly 16% were seen once. This record belongs to a study of T cell repertoires in cytomegalovirus infection. The receptor comes from a human donor in good health (CMV status not recorded). Some clones in this sample may be carry-over from other donors' samples. This chain links TRBV5-8 with TRBJ2-5; the D call may be TRBD1 or TRBD2 (5 bases each). Sequences were obtained from PBMCs. The CDR3: CASSLGGTATQETQYF. Written as DNA, the CDR3 is TGTGCCAGCAGCTTAGGTGGGACGGCGACTCAAGAGACCCAGTACTTC.